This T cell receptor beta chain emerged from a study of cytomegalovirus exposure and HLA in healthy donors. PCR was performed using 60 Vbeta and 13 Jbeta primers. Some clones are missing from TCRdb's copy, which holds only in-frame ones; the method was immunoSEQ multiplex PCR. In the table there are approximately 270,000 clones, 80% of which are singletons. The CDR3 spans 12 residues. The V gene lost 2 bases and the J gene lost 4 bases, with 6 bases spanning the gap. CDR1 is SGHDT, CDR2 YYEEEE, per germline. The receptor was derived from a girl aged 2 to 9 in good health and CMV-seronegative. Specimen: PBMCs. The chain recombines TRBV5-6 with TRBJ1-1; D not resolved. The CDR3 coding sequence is TGTGCCAGCAGCTTCCTATTCACTGAAGCTTTCTTT. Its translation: CASSFLFTEAFF.